Presented here are 24 T cell receptor beta chains from one specimen sequenced in a study of blood T cell repertoires in COVID-19. TCRdb's table, derived via immunoSEQ multiplex PCR, lists solely in-frame clones and lacks some. This sample yields over 100,000 clones, of which more than 65% are seen a single time; 6.5% to 10% belongs to the top ten. The sequenced sample was peripheral blood. The receptors derive from a woman aged 80 or over with active or convalescent COVID-19.

This clone has just a few counts. The chain has TRBV15 and TRBJ2-4; 10 bases are shared with TRBD2. V shed 0 bases and J 0 bases; nucleotides not matched to a gene: 11. Germline V gene lookup returns CDR1 LNHNV and CDR2 YYDKDF (reference sequence). This CDR3 has 20 residues. In nucleotides, the CDR3 is TGTGCCACCAGCAGAGATATTGAGGGGAGGACTAGCGGAGCCAAAAACATTCAGTACTTC. Translation gives CATSRDIEGRTSGAKNIQYF.

The chain uses TRBV28 and TRBJ2-1; the match to TRBD1 covers 9 bases. The CDR3 sequence is 12 residues long. Germline loops: CDR1 MDHEN, CDR2 SYDVKM. The V segment lost 2 bases and the J segment 15 bases; nucleotides outside the gene matches: 5. The CDR3 nucleotides read TGTGCCAGCAGTTTAGGGACAGGGACTCCGTTCTTC. Its protein product is CASSLGTGTPFF.

CDR3 amino acids: CASSWATGNTIYF. In nucleotides, the CDR3 is TGTGCCAGCAGCTGGGCGACTGGAAACACCATATATTTT. This rearrangement joins TRBV7-9 to TRBJ1-3; D is unresolved. Between the trimmed V and J ends, which lost 4 bases and 2 bases, there was a span of 6 bases. Germline CDR1 reads SEHNR; CDR2 reads FQNEAQ (reference sequence). The length of the CDR3 is 13 residues. The whole variable domain, remainder taken from reference TRBV7-9 and TRBJ1-3, is DTGVSQNPRHKITKRGQNVTFRCDPISEHNRLYWYRQTLGQGPEFLTYFQNEAQLEKSRLLSDRFSAERPKGSFSTLEIQRTEQGDSAMYLCASSWATGNTIYFGEGSWLTVV.

The gene calls are TRBV19 and TRBJ2-3; TRBD2 matches at 10 bases. CDR1 and CDR2 (germline): LNHDA, SQIVND (reference sequence). This CDR3 comprises 15 residues. The V gene end was trimmed by 3 bases and the J gene end by 9 bases; junction bases not matched to a gene: 9. For the CDR3, the DNA is TGTGCCAGTAGTATCGGAGCGGGAGGGGCAGGCACGCAGTATTTT. Translated, it gives CASSIGAGGAGTQYF.

Here the CDR3 DNA reads TGTGCCAGCAGCTTCAGACTAGCGGGGGACTACAATGAGCAGTTCTTC. This gives the protein CASSFRLAGDYNEQFF. The chain has TRBV5-4 and TRBJ2-1; 12 bases align to TRBD2. Germline CDR1 and CDR2: SGHNT and YYREEE (reference sequence). Trimming removed 2 bases from V and 3 bases from J; junction bases left unmatched: 3. The CDR3 is 16 residues long.

The chain has TRBV6-5 and TRBJ1-4; possibly TRBD1 for D (5 bases). Deletions cut 5 bases from V and 0 bases from J, with 10 bases between. CDR1 is MNHEY and CDR2 is SVGAGI in the germline V gene. The CDR3 spans 15 residues. In DNA form, the CDR3 reads TGTGCCAGCAGTCGCAGGGCAGCAACTAATGAAAAACTGTTTTTT. Its translation is CASSRRAATNEKLFF.

The V call is TRBV18, the J call TRBJ2-3, with 11 bases that match TRBD2. V trimming: 3 bases; J trimming: 1 base; junction bases outside the gene matches: 6. In germline, CDR1 is KGHSH, CDR2 LQKENI. The CDR3 is 17 residues long. CDR3 bases: TGTGCCAGCTCACCGCCGGGACTAGCGGTTGGCACAGATACGCAGTATTTT. It codes for CASSPPGLAVGTDTQYF.

The genes are TRBV9 and TRBJ1-2; D ambiguous. There are 14 residues in the CDR3. CDR1 and CDR2 (germline): SGDLS, YYNGEE. With 4 bases removed from V and 3 bases from J, the gap between germline ends came to 13 bases. In DNA form, the CDR3 reads TGTGCCAGCAGCTCGAGCGTTTCTTACTATGGCTACACCTTC. Translated, it gives CASSSSVSYYGYTF. The complete variable domain, with remaining parts taken from reference TRBV9 and TRBJ1-2, reads DSGVTQTPKHLITATGQRVTLRCSPRSGDLSVYWYQQSLDQGLQFLIQYYNGEERAKGNILERFSAQQFPDLHSELNLSSLELGDSALYFCASSSSVSYYGYTFGSGTRLTVV.

The chain couples TRBV2 to TRBJ2-3; D is possibly TRBD1 (6 bases). Germline CDR1 and CDR2: SNHLY and FYNNEI. CDR3 length equals 12 residues. V gave up 4 bases and J gave up 5 bases, with 7 bases separating them. This CDR3 reads CASSAGVDTQYF. The CDR3 region has the DNA TGTGCCAGCAGTGCAGGGGTAGATACGCAGTATTTT.

This sequence joins TRBV7-3 and TRBJ2-2; possible D gene TRBD1, 5 bases. The CDR3 sequence is 14 residues long. Trimming shortened V by 4 bases and J by 2 bases, and 8 bases separated the two germline ends. CDR1 SGHTA and CDR2 FQGTGA come from the germline V gene. In nucleotides, the CDR3 is TGTGCCAGCAGCTATGACAGTAACACCGGGGAGCTGTTTTTT. Translation: CASSYDSNTGELFF.

This clone was picked up many times. CDR3 sequence (DNA): TGTGCCAGCCCTCCCCCGGCGGGGTGGAGGCACAATGAGCAGTTCTTC. This codes for CASPPPAGWRHNEQFF. The chain uses TRBV5-8 and TRBJ2-1; TRBD2 is a possible D gene (6 bases). This CDR3 is 16 amino acids long. Germline V gene sequence: CDR1 SGHTS, CDR2 YDEGEE. Between the trimmed V and J ends, which lost 7 bases and 5 bases, there was a span of 22 bases.

The chain joins TRBV7-8 to TRBJ2-1; perhaps TRBD1 as D (5 bases). This CDR3 is 13 amino acids long. Between the trimmed V and J ends, which lost 5 bases and 8 bases, there was a span of 13 bases. Looked up from germline, CDR1 is SGHVS and CDR2 is FQNEAQ. CDR3 DNA: TGTGCCAGCAGCCCCAGGGCCGGGTATGAGCAGTTCTTC. Its translation: CASSPRAGYEQFF.

This chain connects TRBV6-6 to TRBJ1-2; D not certain. The CDR3 is 13 residues long. The V end lost 0 bases, the J end lost 7 bases, and 9 bases lay between the germline ends. The germline V gene encodes CDR1 MNHNY and CDR2 SVGAGI (reference sequence). The CDR3 nucleotides read TGTGCCAGCAGTTACTCGGCCTTAGCTGGCTACACCTTC. Encoded protein: CASSYSALAGYTF.

This clone was recorded a few times. This rearrangement joins TRBV9 to TRBJ1-1; the D gene is possibly TRBD1 (6 bases). Trimming cost V 3 bases and J 7 bases, with 13 bases left between them. The CDR3 extends over 13 amino acids. Germline V CDR1 and CDR2: SGDLS, YYNGEE. The CDR3 region has the DNA TGTGCCAGCAGCGCGAGACAGGATATTGAAGCTTTCTTT. Its translation: CASSARQDIEAFF.

The CDR3 is CASSEDRAVYEQYF. In nucleotides, the CDR3 is TGTGCCAGCAGCGAGGACAGGGCGGTCTACGAGCAGTACTTC. The J gene is TRBJ2-7, the V gene TRBV7-9, with 8 bases lining up with TRBD1. The CDR3 contains 14 residues. Unmatched junction bases numbered 6, after V lost 5 bases and J lost 3 bases. Germline CDR1 and CDR2: SEHNR and FQNEAQ (reference sequence).

The chain recombines TRBV14 with TRBJ1-2; TRBD1 matches 7 bases. The CDR3 has 15 amino acids. CDR1 is SGHDN, CDR2 FVKESK, per germline. The V gene end was trimmed by 0 bases and the J gene end by 4 bases; junction bases not matched to a gene: 5. The CDR3 is CASSQERGRGYGYTF. CDR3 DNA sequence: TGTGCCAGCAGCCAAGAGAGGGGGCGAGGCTATGGCTACACCTTC.

The chain is built from TRBV5-1 and TRBJ2-2; 8 bases fit TRBD1. CDR1 is SGHRS and CDR2 is YFSETQ in the germline V gene. This CDR3 is 15 amino acids long. V was clipped by 0 bases and J by 7 bases; unmatched bases: 5. The CDR3: CASSLGQGARGELFF. Written as DNA, the CDR3 is TGCGCCAGCAGCTTGGGCCAGGGGGCGCGCGGGGAGCTGTTTTTT.

The genes are TRBV27 and TRBJ2-1; D is unclear. From germline, CDR1 is MNHEY and CDR2 SMNVEV (reference sequence). Deletions cut 6 bases from V and 2 bases from J, with 11 bases between. This CDR3 has 14 amino acids. The CDR3 region is CASSPQTPYNEQFF. The CDR3 DNA sequence: TGTGCCAGCAGCCCTCAGACTCCCTACAATGAGCAGTTCTTC.

V gene TRBV6-5 combines with J gene TRBJ2-2, with 8 bases lining up with TRBD2. Germline values: CDR1 MNHEY, CDR2 SVGAGI. The CDR3 consists of 15 residues. V lost 2 bases, J lost 5 bases, and 4 bases stayed unmatched. The DNA of the CDR3 is TGTGCCAGCAGTTACGTAGCGGGAAGGACCGGGGAGCTGTTTTTT. Translated, it gives CASSYVAGRTGELFF.

The chain couples TRBV5-1 to TRBJ2-5; 8 positions agree with TRBD2. Unmatched junction bases numbered 6, after V lost 3 bases and J lost 5 bases. Germline CDR1 is SGHRS and CDR2 is YFSETQ. This CDR3 is 14 amino acids long. CDR3 DNA: TGCGCCAGCAGCTCCTTAGCGGGATGGGAGACCCAGTACTTC. Residues: CASSSLAGWETQYF. The variable domain in full, completed from reference TRBV5-1 and TRBJ2-5, reads KAGVTQTPRYLIKTRGQQVTLSCSPISGHRSVSWYQQTPGQGLQFLFEYFSETQRNKGNFPGRFSGRQFSNSRSEMNVSTLELGDSALYLCASSSLAGWETQYFGPGTRLLVL.

This clone appeared once. The chain has TRBV7-2 and TRBJ2-3; TRBD2 aligns across 9 bases. CDR1 and CDR2 from the germline V gene are SGHTA and FQGNSA. V dropped 0 bases and J dropped 3; count of bases not matched to a gene: 1. CDR3 length: 15 amino acids. The CDR3, as DNA: TGTGCCAGCAGCTTAGCTAGCGGGAGAACAGATACGCAGTATTTT. This translates into CASSLASGRTDTQYF.

This chain joins TRBV6-5 and TRBJ1-4; 7 nucleotides align to TRBD1. This CDR3 has 14 amino acids. Germline V gene lookup returns CDR1 MNHEY and CDR2 SVGAGI. The trim removed 8 bases at V and 7 bases at J, leaving 10 bases unmatched. This CDR3 reads CASQHRGLGEKLFF. CDR3 DNA sequence: TGTGCCAGCCAACATAGGGGGCTTGGTGAAAAACTGTTTTTT.

The chain has TRBV2 and TRBJ1-6, with D uncertain. This CDR3 contains 16 residues. Germline V gene lookup returns CDR1 SNHLY and CDR2 FYNNEI. The germline V and J ends were trimmed by 6 bases and 5 bases, with 17 bases remaining between them. In nucleotides, the CDR3 is TGTGCCAGCAGAGGCGGGAAGGGTAGGGATAATTCACCCCTCCACTTT. This codes for CASRGGKGRDNSPLHF.

There are a few counts of this clone. The chain couples TRBV1 to TRBJ2-1; the D call in the table, TRBD2, was not verified against the DNA. TRBV1 is labeled a pseudogene. The CDR3 length is 16 residues. CDR3 nucleotides: TGCACCAGCAGCCAACCCGCGACTAGCGGCTACAATGAGCAGTTCTTC. Translating gives CTSSQPATSGYNEQFF.